Presented here are 7 T cell receptor beta chains from one specimen sequenced in a study of T cell repertoires in cytomegalovirus infection (dated by TCRdb to the late 2010s). Sequencing relied on an Illumina HiSeq 1500. TCRdb reprocessed the public reads (quality trimming at Q25 with fastp, clone calling with MiXCR) and kept in-frame beta chains. Rows with a matching CDR3 protein are joined into one entry that keeps the most common DNA and genes. The sample table shows a few hundred thousand distinct CDR3 sequences, and more than 8% are seen once. In total, the top ten clones hold 3.5% to 4.5% of the sample. The sequenced sample was PBMCs. These receptors were collected from a human donor in good health (CMV status not recorded). Some clones in this sample may be carry-over from other donors' samples.

This clonotype has only a few counts. This chain connects TRBV28 to TRBJ1-5; D is unclear. This CDR3 is 14 amino acids long. V was shortened by 1 base and J by 5 bases, with 9 bases between the two germline ends. CDR1 MDHEN and CDR2 SYDVKM come from the germline V gene. CDR3 coding DNA: TGTGCCAGCAGTTTATACGGTTACGATCAGCCCCAGCATTTT. It is translated as CASSLYGYDQPQHF.

This clonotype has ten or more counts. The CDR3 reads CASSSSLAGSRTDTQYF. DNA for the CDR3: TGTGCCAGCAGCTCCTCACTAGCGGGGAGCCGCACAGATACGCAGTATTTT. The rearrangement links TRBV7-3 to TRBJ2-3, with 10 nucleotides matching TRBD2. Looked up from germline, CDR1 is SGHTA and CDR2 is FQGTGA. CDR3 size: 17 residues. Losses at the gene ends were 4 bases for V and 1 base for J; bases not matched to a gene: 8.

This clonotype has at least ten counts. V gene TRBV7-8 combines with J gene TRBJ2-7; 7 nucleotides agree with TRBD1. Per germline, CDR1 SGHVS and CDR2 FQNEAQ. CDR3 size: 13 residues. V trimming: 3 bases; J trimming: 6 bases; junction bases outside the gene matches: 5. The CDR3 nucleotides are TGTGCCAGCAGCTTTGACAGGGTAGGCGAGCAGTACTTC. The encoded protein is CASSFDRVGEQYF.

This clonotype occurred a few times. The chain uses TRBV28 and TRBJ2-5, with 9 bases identical to TRBD1. This CDR3 is built from 16 residues. The germline V gene has CDR1 MDHEN and CDR2 SYDVKM. V was clipped by 6 bases and J by 2 bases; unmatched bases: 10. CDR3 sequence reads: CASSPPGQGKQETQYF. The CDR3 DNA reads TGTGCCAGCAGCCCTCCCGGACAGGGGAAACAAGAGACCCAGTACTTC.

This clonotype was counted ten times or more. The chain has TRBV6-1 and TRBJ1-2, with TRBD1 matching 7 bases. The V segment lost 2 bases and the J segment 8 bases; nucleotides outside the gene matches: 5. The V gene's germline CDR1 is MNHNS and CDR2 SASEGT. CDR3 length: 13 residues. Here the CDR3 reads CASSENAQGGYTF. The CDR3 DNA is TGTGCCAGCAGTGAAAACGCACAGGGGGGCTACACCTTC.

This clonotype was counted a few times. J is TRBJ2-1 and V is TRBV7-2, with D hard to call. Germline lookup yields CDR1 SGHTA and CDR2 FQGNSA. The CDR3 extends over 15 amino acids. The V and J ends lost 2 bases and 5 bases respectively, with 13 bases between them. In DNA, the CDR3 is TGTGCCAGCAGCTTAACCGGAGCCCCCCACAATGAGCAGTTCTTC. As protein: CASSLTGAPHNEQFF.

Many counts were recorded for this clonotype. This rearrangement joins TRBV6-6 to TRBJ1-6; the match to TRBD1 covers 7 bases. Per germline, CDR1 MNHNY and CDR2 SVGAGI (reference sequence). The CDR3 length is 14 residues. The V gene end was trimmed by 6 bases and the J gene end by 8 bases; junction bases not matched to a gene: 7. The CDR3 region is CASSLQGPDSPLHF. The CDR3, as DNA: TGTGCCAGCAGCTTACAGGGGCCGGATTCACCCCTCCACTTT.